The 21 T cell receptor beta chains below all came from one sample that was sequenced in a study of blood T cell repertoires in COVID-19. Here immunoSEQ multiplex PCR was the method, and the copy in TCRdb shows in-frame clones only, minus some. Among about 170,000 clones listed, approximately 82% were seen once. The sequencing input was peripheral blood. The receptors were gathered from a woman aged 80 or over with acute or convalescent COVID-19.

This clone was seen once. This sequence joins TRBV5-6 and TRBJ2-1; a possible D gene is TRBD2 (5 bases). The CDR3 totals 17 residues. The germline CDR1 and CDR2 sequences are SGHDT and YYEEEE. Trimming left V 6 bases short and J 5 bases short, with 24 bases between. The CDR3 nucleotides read TGTGCCAGCACCGTCTTTATCGGGAATAGGGCGCACAATGAGCAGTTCTTC. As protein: CASTVFIGNRAHNEQFF.

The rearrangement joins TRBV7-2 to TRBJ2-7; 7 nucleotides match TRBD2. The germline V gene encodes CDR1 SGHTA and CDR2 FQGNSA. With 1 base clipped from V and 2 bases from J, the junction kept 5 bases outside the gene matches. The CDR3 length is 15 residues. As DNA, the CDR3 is TGTGCCAGCAGCTTAGGGCCTAGCGGAACCTACGAGCAGTACTTC. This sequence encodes CASSLGPSGTYEQYF.

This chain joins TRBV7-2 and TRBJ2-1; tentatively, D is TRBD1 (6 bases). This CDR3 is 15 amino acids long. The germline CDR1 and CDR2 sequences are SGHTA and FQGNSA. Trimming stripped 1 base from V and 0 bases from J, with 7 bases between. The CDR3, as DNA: TGTGCCAGCAGCTTAGTACAGGGCTCCTACAATGAGCAGTTCTTC. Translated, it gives CASSLVQGSYNEQFF.

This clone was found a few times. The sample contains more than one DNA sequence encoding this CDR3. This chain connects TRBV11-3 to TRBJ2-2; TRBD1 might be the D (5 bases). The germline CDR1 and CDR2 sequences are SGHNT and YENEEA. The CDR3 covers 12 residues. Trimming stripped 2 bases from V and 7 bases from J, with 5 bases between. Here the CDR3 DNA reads TGTGCCAGCAGCTTAAGGGGCGGGGAGCTGTTTTTT. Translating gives CASSLRGGELFF.

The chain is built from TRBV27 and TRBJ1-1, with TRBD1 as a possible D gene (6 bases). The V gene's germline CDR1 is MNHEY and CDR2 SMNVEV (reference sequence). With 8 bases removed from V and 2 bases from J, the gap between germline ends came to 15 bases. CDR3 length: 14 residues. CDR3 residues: CASARTAPNTEAFF. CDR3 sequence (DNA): TGTGCCAGCGCAAGGACAGCCCCTAACACTGAAGCTTTCTTT.

This CDR3 is CASSLELSYNEQFF. CDR3 nucleotides: TGCGCCAGCAGCCTAGAGCTCTCCTACAATGAGCAGTTCTTC. This chain uses TRBV10-2 with TRBJ2-1; no definite D call. The CDR3 contains 14 residues. Germline lookup yields CDR1 WSHSY and CDR2 SAAADI. V lost 6 bases to trimming and J lost 0 bases, with 9 bases between them.

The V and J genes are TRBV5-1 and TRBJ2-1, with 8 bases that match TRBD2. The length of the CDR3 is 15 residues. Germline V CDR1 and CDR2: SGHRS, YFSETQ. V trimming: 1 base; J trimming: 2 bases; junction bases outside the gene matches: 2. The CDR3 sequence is CASSLSSGAYNEQFF. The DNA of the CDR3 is TGCGCCAGCAGCTTGAGTAGCGGGGCCTACAATGAGCAGTTCTTC.

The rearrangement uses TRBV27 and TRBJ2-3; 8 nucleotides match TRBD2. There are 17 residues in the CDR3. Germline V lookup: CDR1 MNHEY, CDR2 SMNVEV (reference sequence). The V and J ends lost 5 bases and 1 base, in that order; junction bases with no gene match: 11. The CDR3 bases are TGTGCCAGCAGTACCCTAAGAGCTAGCGGGCGCACAGATACGCAGTATTTT. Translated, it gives CASSTLRASGRTDTQYF.

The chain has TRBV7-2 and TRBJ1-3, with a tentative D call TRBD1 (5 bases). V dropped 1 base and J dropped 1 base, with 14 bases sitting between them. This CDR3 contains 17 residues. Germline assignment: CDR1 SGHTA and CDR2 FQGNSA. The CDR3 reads CASSLVGGQRSGNTIYF. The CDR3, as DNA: TGTGCCAGCAGCTTAGTGGGAGGACAAAGGTCTGGAAACACCATATATTTT.

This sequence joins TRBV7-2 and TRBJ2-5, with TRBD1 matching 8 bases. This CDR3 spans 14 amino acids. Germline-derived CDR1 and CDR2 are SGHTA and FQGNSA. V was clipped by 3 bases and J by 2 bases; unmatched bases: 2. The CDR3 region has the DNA TGTGCCAGCAGCTTTCAGGGGGCGCAAGAGACCCAGTACTTC. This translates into CASSFQGAQETQYF.

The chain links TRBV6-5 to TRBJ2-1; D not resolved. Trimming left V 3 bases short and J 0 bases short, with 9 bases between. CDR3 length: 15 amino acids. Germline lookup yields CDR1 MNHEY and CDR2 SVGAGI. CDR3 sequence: CASSYLPSSYNEQFF. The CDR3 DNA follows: TGTGCCAGCAGTTATCTTCCCAGCTCCTACAATGAGCAGTTCTTC.

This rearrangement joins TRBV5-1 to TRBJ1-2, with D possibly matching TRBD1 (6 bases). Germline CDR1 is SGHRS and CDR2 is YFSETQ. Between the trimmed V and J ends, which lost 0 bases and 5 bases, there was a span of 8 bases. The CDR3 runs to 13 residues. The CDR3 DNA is TGCGCCAGCAGCTTGGGGACAGAGTATGGCTACACCTTC. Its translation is CASSLGTEYGYTF.

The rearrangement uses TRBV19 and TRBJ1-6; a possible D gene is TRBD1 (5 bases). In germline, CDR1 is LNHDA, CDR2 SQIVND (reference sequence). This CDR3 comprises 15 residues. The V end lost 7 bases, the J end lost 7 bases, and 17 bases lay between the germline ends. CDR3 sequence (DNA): TGTGCCAGTACCCAAAGTATATCAGGGAATTCACCCCTCCACTTT. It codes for CASTQSISGNSPLHF.

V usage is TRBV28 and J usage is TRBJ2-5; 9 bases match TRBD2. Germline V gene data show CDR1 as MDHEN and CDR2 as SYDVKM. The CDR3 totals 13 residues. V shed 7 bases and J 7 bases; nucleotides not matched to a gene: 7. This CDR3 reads CASTVAGAGTQYF. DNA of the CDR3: TGTGCCAGCACTGTAGCGGGAGCGGGGACCCAGTACTTC. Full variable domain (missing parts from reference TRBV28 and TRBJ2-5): DVKVTQSSRYLVKRTGEKVFLECVQDMDHENMFWYRQDPGLGLRLIYFSYDVKMKEKGDIPEGYSVSREKKERFSLILESASTNQTSMYLCASTVAGAGTQYFGPGTRLLVL.

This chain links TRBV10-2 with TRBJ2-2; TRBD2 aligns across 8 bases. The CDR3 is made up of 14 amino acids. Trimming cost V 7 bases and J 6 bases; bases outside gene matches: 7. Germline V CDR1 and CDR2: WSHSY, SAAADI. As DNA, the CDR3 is TGCGCCAGCACCCAAGCGGGAGACCCCGGGGAGCTGTTTTTT. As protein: CASTQAGDPGELFF.

This CDR3 reads CASSYLTQGDGYTF. The CDR3 DNA is TGTGCCAGCAGTTACCTTACTCAGGGTGATGGCTACACCTTC. This rearrangement joins TRBV6-5 to TRBJ1-2; tentatively, D is TRBD1 (5 bases). The V gene lost 2 bases and the J gene lost 6 bases, with 13 bases spanning the gap. Germline CDR1 is MNHEY and CDR2 is SVGAGI. The length of the CDR3 is 14 residues.

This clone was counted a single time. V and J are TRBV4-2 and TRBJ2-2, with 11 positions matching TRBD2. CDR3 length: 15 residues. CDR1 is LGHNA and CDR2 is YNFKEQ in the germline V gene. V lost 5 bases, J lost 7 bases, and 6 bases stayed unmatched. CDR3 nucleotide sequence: TGTGCCAGCAGCTCCAGACTAGCGGGAATCGGGGAGCTGTTTTTT. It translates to CASSSRLAGIGELFF.

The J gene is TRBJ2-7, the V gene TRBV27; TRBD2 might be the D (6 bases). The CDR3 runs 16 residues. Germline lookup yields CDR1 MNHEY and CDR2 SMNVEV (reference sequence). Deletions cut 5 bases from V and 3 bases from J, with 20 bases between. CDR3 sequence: CASSPLGSGGIYEQYF. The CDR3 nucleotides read TGTGCCAGCAGTCCCCTGGGAAGCGGAGGGATCTACGAGCAGTACTTC.

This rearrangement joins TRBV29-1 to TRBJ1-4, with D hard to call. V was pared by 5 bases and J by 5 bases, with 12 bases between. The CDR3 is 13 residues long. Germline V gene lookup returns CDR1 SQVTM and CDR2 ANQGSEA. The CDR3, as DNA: TGCAGCGTTTTGGGCAGCGGAAATGAAAAACTGTTTTTT. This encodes CSVLGSGNEKLFF.

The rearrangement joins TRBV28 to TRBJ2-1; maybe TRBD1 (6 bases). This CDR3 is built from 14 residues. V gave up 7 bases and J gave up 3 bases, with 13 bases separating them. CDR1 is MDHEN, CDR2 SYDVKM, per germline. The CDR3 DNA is TGTGCCAGCATCCTCAGGGGCAGCTACAATGAGCAGTTCTTC. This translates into CASILRGSYNEQFF.

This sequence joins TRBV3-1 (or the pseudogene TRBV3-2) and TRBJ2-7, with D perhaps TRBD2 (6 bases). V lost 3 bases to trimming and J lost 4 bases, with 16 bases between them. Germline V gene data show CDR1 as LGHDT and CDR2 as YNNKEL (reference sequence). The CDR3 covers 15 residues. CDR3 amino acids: CASSQSWTIPYEQYF. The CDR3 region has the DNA TGTGCCAGCAGCCAGAGTTGGACTATACCTTACGAGCAGTACTTC.